Below, 6 T cell receptor beta chains from the same sample are listed, as sequenced in a study of T cell repertoires and Cas9 in healthy adults. TCRdb's table, derived via immunoSEQ multiplex PCR, lists solely in-frame clones and lacks some. Among approximately 1,500 clones listed, around 80% were seen once. Sequencing was performed on SpCas9-reactive Tregs (CD4+, CD25+, CD127-, CD137+, CD154-) from PBMCs; culture status not recorded. The receptors stem from a human donor in good health.

V and J are TRBV7-2 and TRBJ1-5, with D possibly matching TRBD1 (6 bases). Between the trimmed V and J ends, which lost 6 bases and 1 base, there was a span of 16 bases. Germline V CDR1 and CDR2: SGHTA, FQGNSA. The CDR3 consists of 16 residues. The CDR3 is CASRPTGPGSNQPQHF. The CDR3, as DNA: TGTGCCAGCAGACCTACAGGGCCCGGAAGCAATCAGCCCCAGCATTTT.

In its sample, this clone ranks as hyperexpanded (1% or more). The chain uses TRBV4-3 and TRBJ1-2, with D possibly matching TRBD1 (6 bases). CDR1 and CDR2 (germline): LGHNA, YSLEER. V was cut by 0 bases and J by 5 bases, with 28 bases left in between. There are 20 residues in the CDR3. DNA of the CDR3: TGCGCCAGCAGCCAAGAGTCAGTAGTACTGCCAGGGGCCGGTATATATGGCTACACCTTC. It yields the protein CASSQESVVLPGAGIYGYTF.

The chain couples TRBV7-3 to TRBJ2-2; D is uncertain. Germline V gene lookup returns CDR1 SGHTA and CDR2 FQGTGA. Trimming removed 1 base from V and 2 bases from J, with 17 bases in between. The CDR3 spans 18 residues. This chain's CDR3 is CASSLISFGEGNTGELFF. The DNA of the CDR3 is TGTGCCAGCAGCTTAATCTCGTTCGGCGAAGGAAACACCGGGGAGCTGTTTTTT.

The gene calls are TRBV5-5 and TRBJ1-2, with 7 bases identical to TRBD1. There are 13 residues in the CDR3. With V trimmed by 5 bases and J by 8 bases, 9 bases remained unmatched. CDR1 and CDR2 from the germline V gene are SGHKS and YYEKEE (reference sequence). CDR3 amino acids: CASRTTGTGGYTF. The CDR3 nucleotides are TGTGCCAGCAGAACGACAGGGACCGGGGGCTACACCTTC.

The J gene is TRBJ2-1, the V gene TRBV6-4, with D possibly called TRBD1 or TRBD2 (5 bases each). From germline, CDR1 is MRHNA and CDR2 SNTAGT. The CDR3 is made up of 14 amino acids. The germline V and J ends were trimmed by 2 bases and 0 bases, with 5 bases remaining between them. The CDR3 protein is CASSDGGSYNEQFF. The CDR3 nucleotides are TGTGCCAGCAGTGACGGGGGCTCCTACAATGAGCAGTTCTTC.

The chain couples TRBV6-5 to TRBJ1-1; D uncertain. Trimming cost V 3 bases and J 4 bases, with 15 bases left between them. The CDR3 has 15 residues. Germline V gene data show CDR1 as MNHEY and CDR2 as SVGAGI. The DNA of the CDR3 is TGTGCCAGCAGTTATGGCCGGGTCGCTGTCACTGAAGCTTTCTTT. Translation gives CASSYGRVAVTEAFF.